This entry lists 8 T cell receptor beta chains sequenced from one sample in a study of blood T cell repertoires in COVID-19. Clones were read by immunoSEQ multiplex PCR, and TCRdb kept only the in-frame ones, dropping some. The sample includes 250,000 to 350,000 clones, roughly 87% of them seen just once. The sequenced sample was peripheral blood. These receptors came from a man younger than 35 with active or convalescent COVID-19.

A note on this clone: The same CDR3 also results from other DNA sequences found in this sample. The chain employs TRBV5-5 and TRBJ2-1, with D unclear. The germline V and J ends were trimmed by 2 bases and 3 bases, with 6 bases remaining between them. There are 13 residues in the CDR3. Germline-derived CDR1 and CDR2 are SGHKS and YYEKEE (reference sequence). The CDR3 nucleotides are TGTGCCAGCAGCTTAGCCCTCTACAATGAGCAGTTCTTC. It encodes CASSLALYNEQFF.

This sequence joins TRBV27 and TRBJ1-1, with 10 bases that match TRBD1. Germline CDR1 is MNHEY and CDR2 is SMNVEV (reference sequence). Trimming at V came to 7 bases and at J to 6 bases, leaving 8 bases not matched to a gene. CDR3 length equals 14 residues. The CDR3 loop reads CASTQTGGGPEAFF. CDR3 coding DNA: TGTGCCAGCACCCAGACAGGGGGCGGTCCTGAAGCTTTCTTT.

The CDR3 loop reads CASSPGQVTGELFF. CDR3 DNA sequence: TGTGCCAGCTCACCGGGCCAGGTGACCGGGGAGCTGTTTTTT. This chain connects TRBV18 to TRBJ2-2; no reliable D call. Deletions cut 3 bases from V and 5 bases from J, with 10 bases between. Per germline, CDR1 KGHSH and CDR2 LQKENI. This CDR3 is 14 amino acids long.

The genes are TRBV7-8 and TRBJ2-7, with TRBD2 matching over 7 bases. With V trimmed by 0 bases and J by 3 bases, 11 bases remained unmatched. The CDR3 runs to 17 residues. CDR1 and CDR2 (germline): SGHVS, FQNEAQ. Written as DNA, the CDR3 is TGTGCCAGCAGCTTAGCGGGGAGGGCCTCCCGGAACTACGAGCAGTACTTC. Protein sequence: CASSLAGRASRNYEQYF.

The J gene is TRBJ1-2, the V gene TRBV12-3 or TRBV12-4, with D unclear. CDR3 length: 12 amino acids. Trimming left V 10 bases short and J 3 bases short, with 12 bases between. DNA of the CDR3: TGTGCCATCAGCCTCGGGTACTATGGCTACACCTTC. Its protein is CAISLGYYGYTF.

This clone has only one observation. The CDR3 loop is CASRSNRGFRTDTQYF. DNA of the CDR3: TGTGCCAGCAGAAGCAACAGGGGGTTTCGGACAGATACGCAGTATTTT. This sequence joins TRBV28 and TRBJ2-3, with TRBD1 matching 8 bases. The V gene end was trimmed by 6 bases and the J gene end by 3 bases; junction bases not matched to a gene: 11. The CDR3 loop spans 16 amino acids. Germline CDR1 reads MDHEN; CDR2 reads SYDVKM.

This rearrangement joins TRBV27 to TRBJ2-7; the D is unclear. The germline CDR1 and CDR2 sequences are MNHEY and SMNVEV (reference sequence). V lost 4 bases, J lost 11 bases, and 30 bases lay in between. The CDR3 is made up of 17 amino acids. CDR3 DNA: TGTGCCAGCAGTTCTCTTCCTCCCGCGAAGAGCCGTGACTTGGAGTACTTC. This encodes CASSSLPPAKSRDLEYF.

V is TRBV27 and J is TRBJ1-1, with D unresolved. The CDR3 sequence is 15 residues long. Trimming shortened V by 0 bases and J by 4 bases, and 12 bases separated the two germline ends. Looked up from germline, CDR1 is MNHEY and CDR2 is SMNVEV (reference sequence). The CDR3 nucleotides are TGTGCCAGCAGTTTATCTTACACGGGAACCACTGAAGCTTTCTTT. It is translated as CASSLSYTGTTEAFF.